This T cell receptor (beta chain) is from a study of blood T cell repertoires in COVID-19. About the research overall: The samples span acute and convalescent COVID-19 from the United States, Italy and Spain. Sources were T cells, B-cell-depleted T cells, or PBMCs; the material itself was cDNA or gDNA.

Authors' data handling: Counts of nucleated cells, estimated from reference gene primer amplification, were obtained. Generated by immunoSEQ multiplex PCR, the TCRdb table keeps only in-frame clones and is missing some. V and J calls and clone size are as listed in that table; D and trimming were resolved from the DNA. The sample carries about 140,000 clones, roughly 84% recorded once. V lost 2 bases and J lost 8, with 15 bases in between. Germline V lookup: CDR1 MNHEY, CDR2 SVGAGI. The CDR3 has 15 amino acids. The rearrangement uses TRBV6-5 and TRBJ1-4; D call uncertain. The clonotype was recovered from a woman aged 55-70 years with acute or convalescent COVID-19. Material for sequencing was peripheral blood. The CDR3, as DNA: TGTGCCAGCAGTTACAAGGCCGTGGGAGGGGAAAAACTGTTTTTT. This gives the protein CASSYKAVGGEKLFF.